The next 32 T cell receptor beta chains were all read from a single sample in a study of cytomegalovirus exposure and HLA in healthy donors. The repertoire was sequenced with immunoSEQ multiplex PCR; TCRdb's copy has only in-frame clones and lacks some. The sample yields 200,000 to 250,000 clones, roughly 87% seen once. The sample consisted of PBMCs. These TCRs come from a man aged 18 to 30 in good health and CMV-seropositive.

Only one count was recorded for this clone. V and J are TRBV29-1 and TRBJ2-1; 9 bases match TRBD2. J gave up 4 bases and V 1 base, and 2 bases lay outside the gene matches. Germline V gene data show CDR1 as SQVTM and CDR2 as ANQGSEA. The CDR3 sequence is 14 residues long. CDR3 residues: CSVEGREGYNEQFF. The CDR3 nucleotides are TGCAGCGTTGAAGGGCGGGAGGGTTACAATGAGCAGTTCTTC.

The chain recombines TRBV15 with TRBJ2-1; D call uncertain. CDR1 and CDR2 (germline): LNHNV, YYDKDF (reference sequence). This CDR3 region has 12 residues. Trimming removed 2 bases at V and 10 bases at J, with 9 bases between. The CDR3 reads CATSRWLGEQFF. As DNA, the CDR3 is TGTGCCACCAGCAGATGGCTGGGAGAGCAGTTCTTC.

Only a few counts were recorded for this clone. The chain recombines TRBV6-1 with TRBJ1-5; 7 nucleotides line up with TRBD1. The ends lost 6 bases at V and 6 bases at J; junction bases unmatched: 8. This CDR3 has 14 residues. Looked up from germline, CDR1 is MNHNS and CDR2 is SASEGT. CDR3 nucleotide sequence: TGTGCCAGCAGAGACAGGGTTTTTAGTCAGCCCCAGCATTTT. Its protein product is CASRDRVFSQPQHF.

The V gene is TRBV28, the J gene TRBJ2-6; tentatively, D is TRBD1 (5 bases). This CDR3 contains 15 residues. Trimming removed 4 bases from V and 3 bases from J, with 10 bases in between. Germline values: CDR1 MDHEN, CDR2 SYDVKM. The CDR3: CASSSPGLGANVLTF. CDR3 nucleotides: TGTGCCAGCAGTTCCCCAGGGCTTGGGGCCAACGTCCTGACTTTC.

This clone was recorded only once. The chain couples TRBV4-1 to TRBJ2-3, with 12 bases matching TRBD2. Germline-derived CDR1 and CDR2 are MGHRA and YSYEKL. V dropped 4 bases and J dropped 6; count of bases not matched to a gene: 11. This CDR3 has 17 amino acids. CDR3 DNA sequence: TGCGCCAGCAGCCTTGGACTAGCGGGATCCGGGGCGGATACGCAGTATTTT. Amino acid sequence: CASSLGLAGSGADTQYF.

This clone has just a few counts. The CDR3 nucleotides are TGTGCCAGCAGCTCGCGGTACAATGAGCAGTTCTTC. Protein product: CASSSRYNEQFF. This chain links TRBV7-9 with TRBJ2-1; D is ambiguous. The CDR3 has 12 amino acids. Per germline, CDR1 SEHNR and CDR2 FQNEAQ (reference sequence). Trimming shortened V by 4 bases and J by 4 bases, and 5 bases separated the two germline ends.

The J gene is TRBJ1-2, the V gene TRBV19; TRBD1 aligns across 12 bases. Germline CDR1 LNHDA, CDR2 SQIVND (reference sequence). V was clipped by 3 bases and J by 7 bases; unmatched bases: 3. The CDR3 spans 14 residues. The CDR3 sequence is CASSMGQGAGGYTF. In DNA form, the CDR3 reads TGTGCCAGTAGTATGGGACAGGGGGCAGGTGGCTACACCTTC.

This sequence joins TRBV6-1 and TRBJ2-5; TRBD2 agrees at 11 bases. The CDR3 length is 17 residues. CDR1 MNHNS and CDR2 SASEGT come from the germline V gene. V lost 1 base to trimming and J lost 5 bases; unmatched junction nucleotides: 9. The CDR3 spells CASSEVISGGGDETQYF. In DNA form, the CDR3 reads TGTGCCAGCAGTGAAGTTATTAGCGGGGGGGGAGATGAGACCCAGTACTTC.

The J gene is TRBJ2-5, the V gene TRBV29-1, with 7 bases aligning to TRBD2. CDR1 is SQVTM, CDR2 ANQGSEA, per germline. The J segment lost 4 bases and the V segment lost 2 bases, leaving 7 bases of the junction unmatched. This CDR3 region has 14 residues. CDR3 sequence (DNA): TGCAGCGTTGAACTGGCTAGCGGTCCAGAGACCCAGTACTTC. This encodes CSVELASGPETQYF.

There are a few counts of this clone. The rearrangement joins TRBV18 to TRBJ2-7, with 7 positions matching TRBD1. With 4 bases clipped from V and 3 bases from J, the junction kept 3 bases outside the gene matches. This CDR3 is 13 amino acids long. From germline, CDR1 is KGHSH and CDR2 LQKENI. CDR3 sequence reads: CASSRAGGYEQYF. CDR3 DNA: TGTGCCAGCTCACGAGCAGGGGGCTACGAGCAGTACTTC.

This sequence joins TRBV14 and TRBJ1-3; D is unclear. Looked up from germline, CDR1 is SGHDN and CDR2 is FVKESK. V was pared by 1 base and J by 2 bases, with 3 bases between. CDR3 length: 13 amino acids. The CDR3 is CASSQGPGNTIYF. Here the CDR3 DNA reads TGTGCCAGCAGCCAAGGGCCTGGAAACACCATATATTTT.

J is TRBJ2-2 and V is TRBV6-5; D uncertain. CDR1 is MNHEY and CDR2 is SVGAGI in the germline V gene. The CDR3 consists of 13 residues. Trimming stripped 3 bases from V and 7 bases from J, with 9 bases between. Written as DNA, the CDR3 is TGTGCCAGCAGTTATGGCGGCTTCGGGGAGCTGTTTTTT. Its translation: CASSYGGFGELFF.

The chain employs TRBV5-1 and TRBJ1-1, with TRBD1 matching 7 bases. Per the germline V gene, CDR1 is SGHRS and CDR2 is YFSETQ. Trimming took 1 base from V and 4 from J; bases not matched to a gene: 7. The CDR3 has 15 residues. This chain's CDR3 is CASSLSPAGGTEAFF. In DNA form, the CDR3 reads TGCGCCAGCAGCTTGAGTCCGGCAGGGGGCACTGAAGCTTTCTTT.

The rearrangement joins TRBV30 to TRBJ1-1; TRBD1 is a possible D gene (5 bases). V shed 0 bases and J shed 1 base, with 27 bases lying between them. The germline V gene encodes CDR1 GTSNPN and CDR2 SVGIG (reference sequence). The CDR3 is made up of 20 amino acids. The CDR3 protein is CAWSVRLSGREWKRNTEAFF. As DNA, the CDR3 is TGTGCCTGGAGTGTTCGTTTGAGTGGCAGGGAATGGAAGAGGAACACTGAAGCTTTCTTT.

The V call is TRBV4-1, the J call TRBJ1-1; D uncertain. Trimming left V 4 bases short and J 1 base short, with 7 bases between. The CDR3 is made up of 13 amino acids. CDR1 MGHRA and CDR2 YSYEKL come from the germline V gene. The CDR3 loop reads CASSLTSNTEAFF. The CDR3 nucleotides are TGCGCCAGCAGCCTAACTTCGAACACTGAAGCTTTCTTT.

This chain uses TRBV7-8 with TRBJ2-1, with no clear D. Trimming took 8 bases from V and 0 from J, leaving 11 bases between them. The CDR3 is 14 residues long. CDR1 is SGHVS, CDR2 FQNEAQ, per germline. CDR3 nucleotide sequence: TGTGCCAGCGAGGCGTTCGGCTCCTACAATGAGCAGTTCTTC. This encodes CASEAFGSYNEQFF. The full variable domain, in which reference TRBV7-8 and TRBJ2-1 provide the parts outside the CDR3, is GAGVSQSPRYKVAKRGQDVALRCDPISGHVSLFWYQQALGQGPEFLTYFQNEAQLDKSGLPSDRFFAERPEGSVSTLKIQRTQQEDSAVYLCASEAFGSYNEQFFGPGTRLTVL.

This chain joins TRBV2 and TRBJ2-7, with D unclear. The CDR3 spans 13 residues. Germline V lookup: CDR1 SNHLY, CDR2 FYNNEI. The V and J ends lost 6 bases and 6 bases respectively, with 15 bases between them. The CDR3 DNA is TGTGCCAGCAGGTCTAACGGGTTGGGCGAGCAGTACTTC. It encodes CASRSNGLGEQYF.

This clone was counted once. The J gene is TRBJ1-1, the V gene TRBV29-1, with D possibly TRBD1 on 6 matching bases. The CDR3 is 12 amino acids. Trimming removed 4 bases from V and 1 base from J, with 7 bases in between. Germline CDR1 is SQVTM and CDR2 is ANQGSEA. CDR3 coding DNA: TGCAGCGTTGTAGGGGGGAACACTGAAGCTTTCTTT. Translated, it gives CSVVGGNTEAFF.

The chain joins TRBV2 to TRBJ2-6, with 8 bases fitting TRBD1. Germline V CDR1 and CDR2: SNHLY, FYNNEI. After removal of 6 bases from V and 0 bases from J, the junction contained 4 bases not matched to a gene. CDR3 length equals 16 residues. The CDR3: CASRDRAFSGANVLTF. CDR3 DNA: TGTGCCAGCAGGGACAGGGCCTTCTCTGGGGCCAACGTCCTGACTTTC.

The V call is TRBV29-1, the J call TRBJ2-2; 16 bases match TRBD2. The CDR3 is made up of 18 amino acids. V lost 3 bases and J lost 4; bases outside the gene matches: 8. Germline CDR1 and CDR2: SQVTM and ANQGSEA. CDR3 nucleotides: TGCAGCGTTGAGGTCCCGGGACTAGCGGGAGGGGTCACCGGGGAGCTGTTTTTT. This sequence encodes CSVEVPGLAGGVTGELFF.

CDR3 in DNA: TGCGCCAGCAGCTTGTTAGCGACTAACACCGGGGAGCTGTTTTTT. Translation gives CASSLLATNTGELFF. This sequence joins TRBV5-1 and TRBJ2-2, with a possible D match to TRBD2 (5 bases). This CDR3 region has 15 residues. V was trimmed by 1 base and J by 2 bases, leaving 9 bases between them. Germline CDR1 and CDR2: SGHRS and YFSETQ.

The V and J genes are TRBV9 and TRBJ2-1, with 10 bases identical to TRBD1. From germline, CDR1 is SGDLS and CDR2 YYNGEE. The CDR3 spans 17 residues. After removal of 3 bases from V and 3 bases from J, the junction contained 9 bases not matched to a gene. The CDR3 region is CASSARGTGVFYNEQFF. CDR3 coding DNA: TGTGCCAGCAGCGCCCGCGGGACAGGGGTCTTCTACAATGAGCAGTTCTTC.

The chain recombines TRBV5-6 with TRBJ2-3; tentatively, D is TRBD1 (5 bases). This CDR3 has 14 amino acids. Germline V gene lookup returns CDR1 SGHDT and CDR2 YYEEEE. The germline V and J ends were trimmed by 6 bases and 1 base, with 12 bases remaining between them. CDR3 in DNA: TGTGCCAGCACCTACGGACACGGCACAGATACGCAGTATTTT. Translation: CASTYGHGTDTQYF.

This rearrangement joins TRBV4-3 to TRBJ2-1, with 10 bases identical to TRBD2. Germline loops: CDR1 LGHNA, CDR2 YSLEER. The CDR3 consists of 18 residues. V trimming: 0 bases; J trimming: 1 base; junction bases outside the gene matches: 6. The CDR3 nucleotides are TGCGCCAGCAGCCAAGACCCGGGACTAGCGCAGTCCTACAATGAGCAGTTCTTC. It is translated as CASSQDPGLAQSYNEQFF.

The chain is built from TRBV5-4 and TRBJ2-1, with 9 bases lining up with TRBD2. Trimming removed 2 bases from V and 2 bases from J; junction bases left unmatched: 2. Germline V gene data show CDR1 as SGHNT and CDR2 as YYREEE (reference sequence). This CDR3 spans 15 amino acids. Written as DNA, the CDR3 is TGTGCCAGCAGCTTAACTAGCGGGCCCTACAATGAGCAGTTCTTC. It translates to CASSLTSGPYNEQFF.

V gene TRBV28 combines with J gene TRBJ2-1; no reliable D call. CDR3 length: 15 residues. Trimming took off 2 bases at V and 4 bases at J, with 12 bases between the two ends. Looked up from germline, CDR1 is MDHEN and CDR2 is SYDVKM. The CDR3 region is CASSLLGRLYNEQFF. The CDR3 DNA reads TGTGCCAGCAGTTTACTGGGTAGACTTTACAATGAGCAGTTCTTC.

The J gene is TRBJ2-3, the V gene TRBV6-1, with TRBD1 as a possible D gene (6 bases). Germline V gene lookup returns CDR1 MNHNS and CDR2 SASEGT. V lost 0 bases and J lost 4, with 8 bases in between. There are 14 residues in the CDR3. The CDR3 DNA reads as TGTGCCAGCAGTGAAGCGGGGGCGGCAGATACGCAGTATTTT. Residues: CASSEAGAADTQYF.

The CDR3 nucleotides read TGTGCCAGCCGCGTTGGCGGGTACAATGAGCAGTTCTTC. Residues: CASRVGGYNEQFF. The chain carries TRBV7-2 and TRBJ2-1; a weak D match, TRBD2 (5 bases). The CDR3 extends over 13 amino acids. Trimming shortened V by 8 bases and J by 4 bases, and 12 bases separated the two germline ends. Germline V CDR1 and CDR2: SGHTA, FQGNSA.

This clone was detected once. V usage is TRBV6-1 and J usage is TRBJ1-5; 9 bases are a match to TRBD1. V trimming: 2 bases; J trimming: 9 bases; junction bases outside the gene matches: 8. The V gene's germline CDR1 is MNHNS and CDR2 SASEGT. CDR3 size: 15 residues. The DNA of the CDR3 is TGTGCCAGCAGTGAACCTGACAGGGGGGGTTCGCCCCAGCATTTT. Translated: CASSEPDRGGSPQHF.

CDR3 sequence reads: CASSLGQAIEAFF. The CDR3, as DNA: TGTGCCAGCAGTTTGGGACAGGCTATTGAAGCTTTCTTT. V gene TRBV28 combines with J gene TRBJ1-1; 8 bases are a match to TRBD1. Germline V CDR1 and CDR2: MDHEN, SYDVKM. The CDR3 sequence is 13 residues long. Germline trimming cut 3 bases from V and 7 bases from J; bases unmatched to any gene: 4.

The CDR3 region is CASSENPSGYGYTF. The CDR3 DNA reads TGTGCCAGCAGTGAAAACCCGTCGGGCTATGGCTACACCTTC. This rearrangement joins TRBV6-1 to TRBJ1-2; unclear D gene. Germline-derived CDR1 and CDR2 are MNHNS and SASEGT. V gave up 2 bases and J gave up 4 bases, with 11 bases separating them. CDR3 length: 14 residues.

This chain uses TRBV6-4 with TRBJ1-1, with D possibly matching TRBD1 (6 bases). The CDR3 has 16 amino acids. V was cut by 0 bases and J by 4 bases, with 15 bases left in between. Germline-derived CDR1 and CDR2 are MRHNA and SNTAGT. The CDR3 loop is CASSDSVGQSITEAFF. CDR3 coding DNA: TGTGCCAGCAGTGACTCCGTTGGACAGAGTATCACTGAAGCTTTCTTT.